The present T cell receptor (beta chain) was sequenced within a study of regulatory T cells in long-lasting Graves disease. Construction of the TCR beta libraries employed iRepertoire HTBI primers in conjunction with Arm-PCR of CDR3 regions. One entry per CDR3 protein results from TCRdb running MiXCR on the multiplex PCR reads. Altogether roughly 450,000 distinct CDR3 sequences are present, more than 20% being singletons, with the ten largest covering 6.5% to 10%. Time point of the sample: persistent/refractory GD, antithyroid drugs over 5 years with positive TRAb. PBMC RNA was the source of the TCR library. The clonotype originates from a female donor with Graves disease. The sample in question was peripheral blood mononuclear cells (PBMCs), obtained when the disease was refractory, from a patient treated with antithyroid drugs.

This CDR3 is CASSPRTSHYEQYF. The CDR3 DNA is TGTGCCAGCAGCCCGCGGACTAGCCACTACGAGCAGTACTTC. This chain uses TRBV9 with TRBJ2-7, with TRBD2 matching over 8 bases. Per germline, CDR1 SGDLS and CDR2 YYNGEE. The junction had 6 bases not matched to a gene; V was cut back by 4 bases and J by 3 bases. This CDR3 has 14 residues.